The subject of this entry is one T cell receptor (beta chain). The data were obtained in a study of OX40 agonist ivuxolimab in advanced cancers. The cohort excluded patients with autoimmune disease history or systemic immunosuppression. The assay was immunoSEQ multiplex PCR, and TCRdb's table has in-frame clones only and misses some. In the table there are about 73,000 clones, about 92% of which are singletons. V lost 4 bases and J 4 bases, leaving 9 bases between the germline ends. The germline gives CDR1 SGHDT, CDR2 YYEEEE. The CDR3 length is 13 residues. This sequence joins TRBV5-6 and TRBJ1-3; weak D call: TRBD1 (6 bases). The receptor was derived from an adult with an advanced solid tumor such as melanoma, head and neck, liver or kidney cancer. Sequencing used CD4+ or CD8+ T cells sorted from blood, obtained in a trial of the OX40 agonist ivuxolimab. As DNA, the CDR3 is TGTGCCAGCAGCCCAGGGGACGGAAACACCATATATTTT. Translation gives CASSPGDGNTIYF.